The clone carrying this T cell receptor (beta chain) came up a few times. The data originate from a study of regulatory T cells in long-lasting Graves disease. Germline V gene sequence: CDR1 GTSNPN, CDR2 SVGIG (reference sequence). This CDR3 region has 13 residues. The germline V and J ends were trimmed by 2 bases and 1 base, with 9 bases remaining between them. The time point was: persistent/refractory GD, antithyroid drugs over 5 years with positive TRAb. PBMC RNA was the source of the TCR library. An endocrinology unit in Xi'an, China, supplied the patients. To make TCR beta libraries, researchers used iRepertoire HTBI primers and Arm-PCR of CDR3 regions. TCRdb recomputed calls from the multiplex PCR reads with MiXCR, one row per CDR3 protein. Found here are hundreds of thousands of distinct CDR3 sequences, about 21% of them singletons; the top ten hold 14%.

This TCR was sampled from a female donor with Graves disease. This specimen consisted of peripheral blood mononuclear cells (PBMCs), obtained when the disease was refractory, from a patient treated with antithyroid drugs. This sequence joins TRBV30 and TRBJ2-7; D remains unclear. CDR3 in amino acids: CAWSPGKSYEQYF. The CDR3 region has the DNA TGTGCCTGGAGTCCCGGCAAATCCTACGAGCAGTACTTC.